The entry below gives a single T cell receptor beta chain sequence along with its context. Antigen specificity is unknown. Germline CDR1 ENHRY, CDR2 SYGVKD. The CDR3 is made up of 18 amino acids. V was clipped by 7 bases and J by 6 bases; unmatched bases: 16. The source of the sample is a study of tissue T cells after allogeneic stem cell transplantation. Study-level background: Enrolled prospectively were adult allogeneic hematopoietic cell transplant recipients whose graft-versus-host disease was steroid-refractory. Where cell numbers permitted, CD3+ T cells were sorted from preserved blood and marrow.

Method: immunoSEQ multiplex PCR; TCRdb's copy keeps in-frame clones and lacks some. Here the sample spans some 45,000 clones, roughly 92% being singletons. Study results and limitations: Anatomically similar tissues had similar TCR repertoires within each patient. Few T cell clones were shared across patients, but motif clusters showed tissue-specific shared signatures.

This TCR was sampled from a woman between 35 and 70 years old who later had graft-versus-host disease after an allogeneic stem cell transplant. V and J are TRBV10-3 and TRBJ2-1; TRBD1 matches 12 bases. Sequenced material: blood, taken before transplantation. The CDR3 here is CAIKGTGTGGPGGNEQFF. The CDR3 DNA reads TGTGCCATCAAAGGTACCGGGACAGGGGGCCCCGGGGGCAATGAGCAGTTCTTC.